The 21 T cell receptor beta chains presented below share a single source sample, sequenced in a study of cytomegalovirus exposure and HLA in healthy donors. This PCR relied on a set of 60 Vbeta primers and 13 Jbeta primers. This table comes from immunoSEQ multiplex PCR, and its TCRdb copy is limited to in-frame clones, with some not included. The sample holds a few hundred thousand clones; roughly 70% are singletons and the top ten take less than 2%. Sequenced: PBMCs. The receptors shown here come from a woman under 40 in good health and CMV-seronegative.

The chain joins TRBV11-3 to TRBJ1-1, with 7 bases that match TRBD1. CDR3 length equals 15 residues. Germline CDR1 reads SGHNT; CDR2 reads YENEEA. The V gene end was trimmed by 6 bases and the J gene end by 4 bases; junction bases not matched to a gene: 11. Here the CDR3 reads CASSWTRGLSTEAFF. The CDR3 nucleotides are TGTGCCAGCAGTTGGACCAGGGGGTTGAGCACTGAAGCTTTCTTT.

The CDR3 DNA is TGTGCCAGCTCACCAAGGGGACAGGGTATGAACACTGAAGCTTTCTTT. It encodes CASSPRGQGMNTEAFF. This chain connects TRBV18 to TRBJ1-1; 9 bases align to TRBD1. This CDR3 contains 16 residues. Germline CDR1 KGHSH, CDR2 LQKENI. The V segment lost 2 bases and the J segment 0 bases; nucleotides outside the gene matches: 4.

This clone has just one count. The CDR3 protein is CASGGDYQPQHF. The CDR3 region has the DNA TGTGCCAGTGGAGGGGACTATCAGCCCCAGCATTTT. The rearrangement uses TRBV2 and TRBJ1-5; D may be TRBD1 (5 bases). Trimming removed 9 bases at V and 5 bases at J, with 11 bases between. CDR1 and CDR2 (germline): SNHLY, FYNNEI. This CDR3 comprises 12 residues.

This clone has only a few counts. The chain links TRBV27 to TRBJ2-1; 13 positions match TRBD2. V gave up 5 bases and J gave up 6 bases; unmatched junction bases: 7. CDR1 MNHEY and CDR2 SMNVEV come from the germline V gene (reference sequence). CDR3 length: 16 residues. This CDR3 reads CASSPYTSGGANEQFF. DNA of the CDR3: TGTGCCAGCAGTCCCTACACTAGCGGGGGGGCCAATGAGCAGTTCTTC.

The V gene is TRBV5-1, the J gene TRBJ1-5; D remains unclear. Germline V gene data show CDR1 as SGHRS and CDR2 as YFSETQ. The CDR3 is 15 amino acids. V shed 0 bases and J shed 5 bases, with 12 bases lying between them. The DNA of the CDR3 is TGCGCCAGCAGCTTGGAGGGAGCCGACCATCAGCCCCAGCATTTT. Amino acid sequence: CASSLEGADHQPQHF.

This rearrangement joins TRBV19 to TRBJ2-2, with D unresolved. Trimming pared 1 base from V and 6 bases from J, leaving 9 bases between. The germline gives CDR1 LNHDA, CDR2 SQIVND (reference sequence). The CDR3 runs 14 residues. The CDR3 sequence is CASSIVGSAGELFF. In DNA, the CDR3 is TGTGCCAGTAGTATAGTAGGAAGCGCCGGGGAGCTGTTTTTT.

This clone occurred a few times. The V call is TRBV14, the J call TRBJ2-5, with 9 bases identical to TRBD2. After removal of 4 bases from V and 5 bases from J, the junction contained 8 bases not matched to a gene. The CDR3 length is 15 residues. CDR1 SGHDN and CDR2 FVKESK come from the germline V gene. The CDR3 loop reads CASSLLAGSNETQYF. As DNA, the CDR3 is TGTGCCAGCAGCCTCCTAGCGGGATCGAATGAGACCCAGTACTTC.

The count of this clone is one. The chain combines TRBV6-8 with TRBJ2-7; no reliable D call. V lost 9 bases, J lost 0 bases, and 9 bases lay in between. The CDR3 covers 12 residues. The V gene's germline CDR1 is MNHGY and CDR2 SAAAGT. CDR3 sequence (DNA): TGTGCCAGGGTTAATAGCTCCTACGAGCAGTACTTC. Protein: CARVNSSYEQYF.

The chain couples TRBV4-1 to TRBJ2-3; tentative D call: TRBD1 (5 bases). This CDR3 has 14 amino acids. Germline V lookup: CDR1 MGHRA, CDR2 YSYEKL. V was trimmed by 5 bases and J by 0 bases, leaving 9 bases between them. Here the CDR3 DNA reads TGCGCCAGCAGCTCCGACAGTAGCACAGATACGCAGTATTTT. This sequence encodes CASSSDSSTDTQYF.

This clone was recorded only once. The rearrangement links TRBV7-9 to TRBJ2-5; D unresolved. CDR3 size: 14 residues. V was clipped by 4 bases and J by 1 base, with 10 bases between them. Germline assignment: CDR1 SEHNR and CDR2 FQNEAQ (reference sequence). In DNA form, the CDR3 reads TGTGCCAGCAGCTCTTACACGATCCAAGAGACCCAGTACTTC. Protein sequence: CASSSYTIQETQYF.

This sequence joins TRBV30 and TRBJ1-1; 9 bases map to TRBD1. The junction had 4 bases not matched to a gene; V was cut back by 7 bases and J by 1 base. Germline V gene data show CDR1 as GTSNPN and CDR2 as SVGIG (reference sequence). CDR3 size: 13 residues. CDR3 DNA: TGTGCCTACCAGGGACAGGGGAACACTGAAGCTTTCTTT. Translated: CAYQGQGNTEAFF. Full variable domain (outside the CDR3, taken from reference TRBV30 and TRBJ1-1): SQTIHQWPATLVQPVGSPLSLECTVEGTSNPNLYWYRQAAGRGLQLLFYSVGIGQISSEVPQNLSASRPQDRQFILSSKKLLLSDSGFYLCAYQGQGNTEAFFGQGTRLTVV.

The chain joins TRBV6-5 to TRBJ1-5, with 7 bases identical to TRBD1. Per the germline V gene, CDR1 is MNHEY and CDR2 is SVGAGI. The J segment lost 0 bases and the V segment lost 4 bases, leaving 3 bases of the junction unmatched. This CDR3 region has 15 residues. The CDR3 is CASSSTGNSNQPQHF. The CDR3 DNA reads TGTGCCAGCAGTTCGACAGGGAATAGCAATCAGCCCCAGCATTTT.

The V call is TRBV7-2, the J call TRBJ1-5; tentatively, D is TRBD1 (5 bases). Germline V gene data show CDR1 as SGHTA and CDR2 as FQGNSA. The CDR3 length is 15 residues. V was cut by 3 bases and J by 1 base, with 10 bases left in between. The CDR3 bases are TGTGCCAGCAGCTTCCCCGGGGGGAGCAATCAGCCCCAGCATTTT. It yields the protein CASSFPGGSNQPQHF.

The chain joins TRBV6-1 to TRBJ2-2; 7 positions match TRBD1. This CDR3 region has 13 residues. V dropped 5 bases and J dropped 4; count of bases not matched to a gene: 1. CDR1 and CDR2 (germline): MNHNS, SASEGT. CDR3 nucleotides: TGTGCCAGCAGTCGGGACAGCACCGGGGAGCTGTTTTTT. Amino acids: CASSRDSTGELFF.

As to this clone: Other nucleotide sequences in the sample specify the same CDR3. The rearrangement joins TRBV4-1 to TRBJ1-1, with 7 bases that match TRBD1. The CDR3 covers 13 residues. Losses at the gene ends were 6 bases for V and 1 base for J; bases not matched to a gene: 2. CDR1 and CDR2 (germline): MGHRA, YSYEKL. CDR3 bases: TGCGCCAGCAGTCGACAGGGGAACACTGAAGCTTTCTTT. Translated: CASSRQGNTEAFF.

The rearrangement uses TRBV5-8 and TRBJ1-1; D is perhaps TRBD1 (5 bases). Germline V gives CDR1 SGHTS, CDR2 YDEGEE. V was trimmed by 3 bases and J by 6 bases, leaving 9 bases between them. The CDR3 sequence is 12 residues long. The CDR3 protein is CASSSEGAEAFF. DNA for the CDR3: TGTGCCAGCAGCTCTGAAGGGGCTGAAGCTTTCTTT.

The genes are TRBV9 and TRBJ2-3; perhaps TRBD2 as D (5 bases). Trimming took off 4 bases at V and 4 bases at J, with 19 bases between the two ends. The CDR3 is made up of 16 amino acids. Germline loops: CDR1 SGDLS, CDR2 YYNGEE. The CDR3 here is CASSIIASPSPDTQYF. CDR3 DNA: TGTGCCAGCAGCATTATAGCGTCCCCCTCACCAGATACGCAGTATTTT.

The V call is TRBV5-4, the J call TRBJ1-1; the match to TRBD1 covers 7 bases. Germline V gene lookup returns CDR1 SGHNT and CDR2 YYREEE (reference sequence). Unmatched junction bases numbered 2, after V lost 5 bases and J lost 1 base. The CDR3 sequence is 13 residues long. CDR3: CASRNRGNTEAFF. Here the CDR3 DNA reads TGTGCCAGCAGAAACAGGGGGAACACTGAAGCTTTCTTT. Filled out from reference TRBV5-4 and TRBJ1-1, the complete variable domain reads ETGVTQSPTHLIKTRGQQVTLRCSSQSGHNTVSWYQQALGQGPQFIFQYYREEENGRGNFPPRFSGLQFPNYSSELNVNALELDDSALYLCASRNRGNTEAFFGQGTRLTVV.

This clone showed up just a few times. V gene TRBV6-1 combines with J gene TRBJ1-2; TRBD1 aligns across 8 bases. The CDR3 length is 14 residues. Germline CDR1 MNHNS, CDR2 SASEGT. V lost 6 bases to trimming and J lost 4 bases; unmatched junction nucleotides: 7. The CDR3 is CASRPRQGAYGYTF. CDR3 bases: TGTGCCAGCAGACCACGGCAGGGGGCCTATGGCTACACCTTC.

Note on this clone: The same CDR3 arises from other DNA sequences in this sample as well. V gene TRBV5-6 combines with J gene TRBJ1-2; tentatively, D is TRBD1 (6 bases). V lost 4 bases and J lost 4, with 8 bases in between. This CDR3 comprises 12 residues. Germline CDR1 and CDR2: SGHDT and YYEEEE. For the CDR3, the DNA is TGTGCCAGCAGCCGGGACACCTATGGCTACACCTTC. Protein sequence: CASSRDTYGYTF.

The CDR3 spells CASSPSDRVNFYEQYF. The CDR3 nucleotides read TGTGCCAGCAGCCCTTCGGACAGGGTCAATTTCTACGAGCAGTACTTC. The V call is TRBV9, the J call TRBJ2-7, with 8 bases aligning to TRBD1. This CDR3 contains 16 residues. Germline-derived CDR1 and CDR2 are SGDLS and YYNGEE. J lost 3 bases, V lost 4 bases, and 12 bases had no gene match.